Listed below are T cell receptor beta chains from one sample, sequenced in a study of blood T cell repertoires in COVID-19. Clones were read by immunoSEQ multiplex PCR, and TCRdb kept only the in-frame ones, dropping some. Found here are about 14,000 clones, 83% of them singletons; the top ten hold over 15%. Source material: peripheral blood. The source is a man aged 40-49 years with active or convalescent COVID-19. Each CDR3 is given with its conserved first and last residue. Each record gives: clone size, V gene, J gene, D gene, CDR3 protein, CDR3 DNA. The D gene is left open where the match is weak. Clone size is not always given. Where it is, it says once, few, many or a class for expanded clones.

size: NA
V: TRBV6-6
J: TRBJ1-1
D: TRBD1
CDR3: CASSGRTGLNTEAFF
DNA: TGTGCCAGCAGTGGGAGGACAGGGTTGAACACTGAAGCTTTCTTT

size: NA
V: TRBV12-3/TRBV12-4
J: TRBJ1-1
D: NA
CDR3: CASTLGLDTEAFF
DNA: TGTGCCAGCACCTTGGGGCTGGACACTGAAGCTTTCTTT

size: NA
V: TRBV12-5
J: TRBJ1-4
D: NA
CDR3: CASAILGGLNEKLFF
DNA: TGTGCTAGTGCCATACTAGGGGGATTGAATGAAAAACTGTTTTTT

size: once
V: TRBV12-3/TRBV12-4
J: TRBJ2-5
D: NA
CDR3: CASSSRETQYF
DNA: TGTGCCAGCAGTTCCAGGGAGACCCAGTACTTC

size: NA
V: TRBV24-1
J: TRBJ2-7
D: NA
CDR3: CATSAADGDEQYF
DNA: TGTGCCACCAGTGCCGCCGATGGAGACGAGCAGTACTTC

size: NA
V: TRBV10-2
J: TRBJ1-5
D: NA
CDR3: CASQKRDNQPQHF
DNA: TGCGCCAGCCAAAAGAGGGATAATCAGCCCCAGCATTTT

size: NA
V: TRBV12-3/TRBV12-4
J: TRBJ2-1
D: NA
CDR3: CASSLGQGQGQFF
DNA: TGTGCCAGCAGTTTAGGCCAGGGCCAAGGGCAGTTCTTC

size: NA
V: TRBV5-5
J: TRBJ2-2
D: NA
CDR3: CASSPEQGGPGELFF
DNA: TGTGCCAGCAGCCCCGAACAGGGTGGTCCCGGGGAGCTGTTTTTT

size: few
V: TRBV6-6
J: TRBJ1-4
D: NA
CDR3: CASSYSTGLNEKLFF
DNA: TGTGCCAGCAGTTACTCGACGGGACTTAATGAAAAACTGTTTTTT

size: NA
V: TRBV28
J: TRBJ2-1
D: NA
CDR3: CASSLSDRQFF
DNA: TGTGCCAGCAGTTTAAGCGACCGACAGTTCTTC

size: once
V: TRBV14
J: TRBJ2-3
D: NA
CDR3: CASSQVNLATDTQYF
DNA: TGTGCCAGCAGCCAAGTAAATCTAGCAACGGATACGCAGTATTTT

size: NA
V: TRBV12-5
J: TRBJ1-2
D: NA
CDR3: CASGLVEHLTGGYTF
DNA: TGTGCTAGTGGTTTGGTAGAACACCTTACGGGTGGCTACACCTTC

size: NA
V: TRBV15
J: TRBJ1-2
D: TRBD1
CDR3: CATNPGQGPYGYTF
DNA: TGTGCCACTAATCCGGGACAGGGCCCCTATGGCTACACCTTC

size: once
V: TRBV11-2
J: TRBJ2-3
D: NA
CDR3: CASSIQQGNPDTQYF
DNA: TGTGCCAGCTCAATCCAACAGGGAAACCCAGATACGCAGTATTTT

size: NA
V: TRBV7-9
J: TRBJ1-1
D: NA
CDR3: CASSSGHVGDTEAFF
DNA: TGTGCCAGCAGCTCGGGACATGTAGGGGACACTGAAGCTTTCTTT

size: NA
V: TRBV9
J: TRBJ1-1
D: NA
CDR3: CASSASGGLNTEAFF
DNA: TGTGCCAGCAGCGCAAGTGGGGGACTAAACACTGAAGCTTTCTTT

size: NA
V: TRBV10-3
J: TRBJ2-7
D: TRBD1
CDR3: CAIRRQGPYEQYF
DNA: TGTGCCATCAGGCGACAGGGACCCTACGAGCAGTACTTC

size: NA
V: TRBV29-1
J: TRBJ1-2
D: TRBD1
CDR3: CSVTGGQDYGYTF
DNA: TGCAGCGTGACAGGGGGCCAGGACTATGGCTACACCTTC